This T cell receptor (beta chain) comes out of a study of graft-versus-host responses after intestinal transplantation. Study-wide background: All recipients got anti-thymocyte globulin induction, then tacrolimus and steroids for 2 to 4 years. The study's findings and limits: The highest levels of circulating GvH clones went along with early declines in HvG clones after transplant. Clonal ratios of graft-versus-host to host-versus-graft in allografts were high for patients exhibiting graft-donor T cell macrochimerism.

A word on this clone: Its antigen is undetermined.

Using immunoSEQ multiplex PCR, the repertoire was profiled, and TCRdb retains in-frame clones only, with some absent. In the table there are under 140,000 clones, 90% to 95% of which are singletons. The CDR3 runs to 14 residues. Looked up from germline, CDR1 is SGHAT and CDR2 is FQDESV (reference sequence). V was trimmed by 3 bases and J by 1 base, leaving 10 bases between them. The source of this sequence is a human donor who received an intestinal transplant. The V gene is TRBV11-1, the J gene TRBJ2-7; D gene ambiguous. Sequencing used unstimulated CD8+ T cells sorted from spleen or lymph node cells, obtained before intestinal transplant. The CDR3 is CASSFVIGSYEQYF. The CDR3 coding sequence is TGTGCCAGCAGCTTTGTGATAGGGTCCTACGAGCAGTACTTC.